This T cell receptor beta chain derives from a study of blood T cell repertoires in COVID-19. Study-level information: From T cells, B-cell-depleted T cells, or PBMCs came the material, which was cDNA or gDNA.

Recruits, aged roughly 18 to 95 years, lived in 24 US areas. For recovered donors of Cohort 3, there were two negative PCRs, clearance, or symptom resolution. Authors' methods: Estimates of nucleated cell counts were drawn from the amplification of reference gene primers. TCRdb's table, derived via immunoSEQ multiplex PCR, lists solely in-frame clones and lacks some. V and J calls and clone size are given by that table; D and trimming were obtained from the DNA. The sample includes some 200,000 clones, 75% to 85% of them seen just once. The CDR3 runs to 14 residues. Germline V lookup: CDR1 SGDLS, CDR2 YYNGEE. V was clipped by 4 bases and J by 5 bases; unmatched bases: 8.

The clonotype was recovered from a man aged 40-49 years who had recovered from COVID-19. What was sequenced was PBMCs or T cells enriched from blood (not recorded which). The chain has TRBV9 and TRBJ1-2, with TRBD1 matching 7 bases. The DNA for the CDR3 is TGTGCCAGCAGCCTCTCGACAGGGCGGTATGGCTACACCTTC. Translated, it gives CASSLSTGRYGYTF.